This T cell receptor beta chain was obtained from a study of pediatric ulcerative colitis. The CDR3 has 14 amino acids. Trimming left V 4 bases short and J 3 bases short, with 13 bases between. In germline, CDR1 is SGHRS, CDR2 YFSETQ. Some clones are missing from TCRdb's copy, which holds only in-frame ones; the method was immunoSEQ multiplex PCR. This repertoire shows 65,000 or so clones, less than 90% found once; its top ten account for approximately 3.5%. The sequenced sample was blood. This TCR came from a boy younger than 18 with severe ulcerative colitis. The chain joins TRBV5-1 to TRBJ2-5; possibly TRBD1 for D (5 bases). The CDR3 region has the DNA TGCGCCAGCAGCCCGGAAGGGGCAGAAGAGACCCAGTACTTC. Translation gives CASSPEGAEETQYF. Using reference TRBV5-1 and TRBJ2-5 for the parts outside the CDR3, the full variable domain is KAGVTQTPRYLIKTRGQQVTLSCSPISGHRSVSWYQQTPGQGLQFLFEYFSETQRNKGNFPGRFSGRQFSNSRSEMNVSTLELGDSALYLCASSPEGAEETQYFGPGTRLLVL.